The next 25 T cell receptor beta chains were all read from a single sample in a study of beta chain features in type 1 diabetes. The whole isolated RNA underwent reverse transcription, so sequencing captured expressed TCRB transcripts. Generated by immunoSEQ multiplex PCR, the TCRdb table keeps only in-frame clones and is missing some. The sample includes under 150,000 clones, 40% to 55% of them seen just once. The material sequenced was Tregs from blood. The receptor source for this set is a man aged 18-30 years in good health.

The V and J genes are TRBV29-1 and TRBJ2-5, with 7 bases matching TRBD2. Germline V gene data show CDR1 as SQVTM and CDR2 as ANQGSEA. CDR3 length: 13 amino acids. V was pared by 4 bases and J by 1 base, with 3 bases of the junction left unmatched. The CDR3 coding sequence is TGCAGCGTTGGGACTAGGTTCCAAGAGACCCAGTACTTC. Protein: CSVGTRFQETQYF.

The chain carries TRBV19 and TRBJ1-2, with D tentatively TRBD1 (5 bases). V lost 7 bases and J 3 bases, leaving 12 bases between the germline ends. This CDR3 contains 13 residues. The V gene's germline CDR1 is LNHDA and CDR2 SQIVND (reference sequence). CDR3 protein: CASKTQEYYGYTF. The CDR3 region has the DNA TGTGCCAGTAAAACACAGGAATACTATGGCTACACCTTC.

The chain links TRBV5-4 to TRBJ2-5, with TRBD2 matching 7 bases. The DNA end lines up better with TRBJ2-7; the J call may be wrong. The CDR3 runs 14 residues. Germline assignment: CDR1 SGHNT and CDR2 YYREEE (reference sequence). The CDR3 loop is CASSFKRETYEQYF. The CDR3 DNA follows: TGTGCCAGCAGCTTCAAGCGGGAAACCTACGAGCAGTACTTC.

Regarding this clone: The junction does not match germline at one end; this may be a read error. The chain links TRBV29-1 to TRBJ1-2, with unresolved D. Germline values: CDR1 SQVTM, CDR2 ANQGSEA. The CDR3 has 8 residues. CDR3 bases: TGCAGCGCCGAACTAGGGCTCTTC. Encoded protein: CSAELGLF.

The V call is TRBV5-1, the J call TRBJ1-6; D is unclear. CDR1 and CDR2 (germline): SGHRS, YFSETQ. This CDR3 region has 13 residues. V lost 4 bases and J 7 bases, leaving 9 bases between the germline ends. CDR3 sequence reads: CASSVEPNSPLHF. The CDR3 coding sequence is TGCGCCAGCAGCGTCGAGCCGAATTCACCCCTCCACTTT.

V is TRBV30 and J is TRBJ2-7, with 8 bases fitting TRBD2. The CDR3 is 13 amino acids. After removal of 2 bases from V and 7 bases from J, the junction contained 7 bases not matched to a gene. CDR1 and CDR2 (germline): GTSNPN, SVGIG (reference sequence). This CDR3 is CAWSSGLGGEQYF. In nucleotides, the CDR3 is TGTGCCTGGAGTTCGGGACTAGGGGGGGAGCAGTACTTC.

This clone has a handful of counts. The chain combines TRBV6-5 with TRBJ2-1; TRBD2 matches at 13 bases. CDR3 length: 15 residues. Looked up from germline, CDR1 is MNHEY and CDR2 is SVGAGI. V gave up 5 bases and J gave up 9 bases; unmatched junction bases: 7. CDR3 protein: CASSTGLAGEGEQFF. The DNA of the CDR3 is TGTGCCAGCAGTACTGGACTAGCGGGAGAGGGTGAGCAGTTCTTC.

This clone was recorded once. The rearrangement uses TRBV6-1 and TRBJ2-3, with 7 bases identical to TRBD1. V dropped 5 bases and J dropped 7; count of bases not matched to a gene: 6. The CDR3 covers 13 residues. Germline CDR1 and CDR2: MNHNS and SASEGT. This CDR3 is CASSIRDSHTQYF. The CDR3 nucleotides read TGTGCCAGCAGTATCCGGGACAGCCATACGCAGTATTTT.

The CDR3 protein is CASSLVGGFRETQYF. The CDR3 coding sequence is TGTGCCAGCAGCTTAGTAGGGGGCTTTAGGGAGACCCAGTACTTC. The gene calls are TRBV7-3 and TRBJ2-5; 7 bases are a match to TRBD1. This CDR3 has 15 amino acids. The trim removed 2 bases at V and 5 bases at J, leaving 8 bases unmatched. CDR1 is SGHTA, CDR2 FQGTGA, per germline. Full variable domain (missing parts from reference TRBV7-3 and TRBJ2-5): GAGVSQTPSNKVTEKGKYVELRCDPISGHTALYWYRQSLGQGPEFLIYFQGTGAADDSGLPNDRFFAVRPEGSVSTLKIQRTERGDSAVYLCASSLVGGFRETQYFGPGTRLLVL.

The table lists this clone with a few counts. The chain recombines TRBV4-3 with TRBJ2-4, with 9 bases aligning to TRBD2. This CDR3 has 15 amino acids. Germline loops: CDR1 LGHNA, CDR2 YSLEER. With 0 bases clipped from V and 12 bases from J, the junction kept 9 bases outside the gene matches. The chain's CDR3 is CASSQDILAGLSQYF. The CDR3 bases are TGCGCCAGCAGCCAAGATATCCTAGCGGGGTTGAGTCAGTACTTC.

The chain recombines TRBV29-1 with TRBJ1-1; the match to TRBD1 covers 9 bases. The CDR3 is 13 amino acids. Trimming cost V 6 bases and J 6 bases; bases outside gene matches: 8. CDR1 and CDR2 from the germline V gene are SQVTM and ANQGSEA. The CDR3 loop is CSVGTGGLPEAFF. DNA for the CDR3: TGCAGCGTGGGCACAGGGGGCCTGCCTGAAGCTTTCTTT. Using reference TRBV29-1 and TRBJ1-1 for the parts outside the CDR3, the full variable domain is SAVISQKPSRDICQRGTSLTIQCQVDSQVTMMFWYRQQPGQSLTLIATANQGSEATYESGFVIDKFPISRPNLTFSTLTVSNMSPEDSSIYLCSVGTGGLPEAFFGQGTRLTVV.

This clone was seen a single time. In DNA, the CDR3 is TGTGCCAGCAGCCACACCGGCGGTAATGAAAAACTGTTTTTT. This sequence encodes CASSHTGGNEKLFF. The chain recombines TRBV4-2 with TRBJ1-4, with D unresolved. The germline V and J ends were trimmed by 3 bases and 4 bases, with 9 bases remaining between them. The CDR3 consists of 14 residues. Germline CDR1 LGHNA, CDR2 YNFKEQ.

Points on this clone: An end of the junction does not agree with germline; a read error may underlie this. This chain connects TRBV7-7 to TRBJ2-5; 8 bases agree with TRBD1. Germline CDR1 reads SSHAT; CDR2 reads FNYEAQ (reference sequence). CDR3 size: 13 residues. The CDR3 sequence: CASSHDRGETQYF. Written as DNA, the CDR3 is TGTGCTAGCAGCCACGACAGGGGAGAGACCCAGTACTTC.

This rearrangement joins TRBV7-2 to TRBJ2-1; 12 bases are shared with TRBD2. The V and J ends lost 4 bases and 1 base, in that order; junction bases with no gene match: 11. The CDR3 extends over 19 amino acids. Germline loops: CDR1 SGHTA, CDR2 FQGNSA. CDR3 bases: TGTGCCAGCAGCTCTAGCGGGGGGGCCGGTCCGGGGTCCTACAATGAGCAGTTCTTC. This gives the protein CASSSSGGAGPGSYNEQFF.

V usage is TRBV28 and J usage is TRBJ2-1; 12 bases are shared with TRBD2. Germline lookup yields CDR1 MDHEN and CDR2 SYDVKM. The CDR3 has 17 amino acids. With 1 base clipped from V and 4 bases from J, the junction kept 5 bases outside the gene matches. The CDR3 sequence is CASSLFLLAGGYNEQFF. The CDR3 DNA reads TGTGCCAGCAGTTTATTTTTGCTAGCGGGAGGGTACAATGAGCAGTTCTTC.

J is TRBJ2-3 and V is TRBV5-1; 10 bases map to TRBD1. CDR1 is SGHRS and CDR2 is YFSETQ in the germline V gene. V was clipped by 7 bases and J by 2 bases; unmatched bases: 4. The CDR3 extends over 14 amino acids. The chain's CDR3 is CASGGTGATDTQYF. The CDR3 DNA sequence: TGCGCCAGCGGGGGGACAGGGGCCACAGATACGCAGTATTTT.

V and J are TRBV7-9 and TRBJ2-2; D is perhaps TRBD2 (6 bases). V lost 6 bases and J lost 0, with 14 bases in between. Per the germline V gene, CDR1 is SEHNR and CDR2 is FQNEAQ (reference sequence). The CDR3 is made up of 16 amino acids. The CDR3 sequence: CASRYRPGANTGELFF. CDR3 nucleotide sequence: TGTGCCAGCAGATACCGCCCGGGGGCGAACACCGGGGAGCTGTTTTTT.

This clone came up a few times. V and J are TRBV4-3 and TRBJ2-2; D gene ambiguous. Germline CDR1 LGHNA, CDR2 YSLEER. The CDR3 contains 13 residues. Trimming stripped 4 bases from V and 6 bases from J, with 9 bases between. The CDR3 region is CASSRSMSGELFF. In nucleotides, the CDR3 is TGCGCCAGCAGCCGTAGTATGTCCGGGGAGCTGTTTTTT.

In DNA form, the CDR3 reads TGTGCCAGCTCTCCCCGTGCCGGGACAGGGTCTCCCGGCGGGTACAATGAGCAGTTCTTC. Encoded protein: CASSPRAGTGSPGGYNEQFF. The V call is TRBV18, the J call TRBJ2-1, with 9 nucleotides matching TRBD1. Trimming removed 6 bases from V and 4 bases from J; junction bases left unmatched: 22. The CDR3 loop spans 20 amino acids. Germline lookup yields CDR1 KGHSH and CDR2 LQKENI.

This clone was counted once. The chain carries TRBV15 and TRBJ1-1, with unresolved D. Germline V gene lookup returns CDR1 LNHNV and CDR2 YYDKDF (reference sequence). V was cut by 1 base and J by 0 bases, with 9 bases left in between. CDR3 length: 15 residues. The CDR3 DNA follows: TGTGCCACCAGCAGAGCTCAACACATGAACACTGAAGCTTTCTTT. Its translation: CATSRAQHMNTEAFF.

In this sample, this clone turned up a few times. The gene calls are TRBV19 and TRBJ1-5, with 8 bases matching TRBD1. Germline V CDR1 and CDR2: LNHDA, SQIVND (reference sequence). Germline trimming cut 9 bases from V and 0 bases from J; bases unmatched to any gene: 10. The CDR3 consists of 16 residues. The CDR3 sequence: CASTYRDRYSNQPQHF. Written as DNA, the CDR3 is TGTGCCAGCACCTACCGGGACAGGTATAGCAATCAGCCCCAGCATTTT.

In its sample, this clone was seen a few times. The chain links TRBV5-1 to TRBJ2-7; D perhaps matches TRBD2 (7 bases). The CDR3 has 15 residues. The V gene's germline CDR1 is SGHRS and CDR2 YFSETQ. The ends were cut back, 4 bases at V and 6 bases at J, with 20 bases in the middle. The chain's CDR3 is CASSPVRGRVVEQYF. The CDR3 nucleotides are TGCGCCAGCAGCCCCGTGCGGGGGCGCGTGGTCGAGCAGTACTTC. Looking up the rest from reference TRBV5-1 and TRBJ2-7 gives the full variable domain: KAGVTQTPRYLIKTRGQQVTLSCSPISGHRSVSWYQQTPGQGLQFLFEYFSETQRNKGNFPGRFSGRQFSNSRSEMNVSTLELGDSALYLCASSPVRGRVVEQYFGPGTRLTVT.

This clone has only a few counts. The gene calls are TRBV10-3 and TRBJ2-6; TRBD2 agrees at 10 bases. Germline loops: CDR1 ENHRY, CDR2 SYGVKD. CDR3 length equals 19 residues. V was pared by 6 bases and J by 0 bases, with 11 bases of the junction left unmatched. The CDR3 DNA reads as TGTGCCATCAGGGGAACCGGACTAGCGGAACTCTCTGGGGCCAACGTCCTGACTTTC. This sequence encodes CAIRGTGLAELSGANVLTF.

V gene TRBV10-3 combines with J gene TRBJ2-1; D call uncertain. CDR1 is ENHRY and CDR2 is SYGVKD in the germline V gene. The germline V and J ends were trimmed by 0 bases and 15 bases, with 9 bases remaining between them. CDR3 length: 11 amino acids. The DNA of the CDR3 is TGTGCCATCAGTGAGTCTGGTAGCCGGTTCTTC. Translation gives CAISESGSRFF.

This clone has only a few counts. The CDR3 loop reads CASSFDSLTEAFF. CDR3 coding DNA: TGTGCCAGCAGCTTCGACAGTCTCACTGAAGCTTTCTTT. J is TRBJ1-1 and V is TRBV7-2, with D possibly being TRBD1 (5 bases). V was trimmed by 3 bases and J by 4 bases, leaving 9 bases between them. Germline-derived CDR1 and CDR2 are SGHTA and FQGNSA. The CDR3 runs to 13 residues.